One and the same sample provided the 8 T cell receptor beta chains below, sequenced in a study of CD8 T cells in ankylosing spondylitis. MiXCR, applied by TCRdb to the 5' RACE reads, yields one record per CDR3 protein. Here the sample spans about 320,000 distinct CDR3 sequences, around 10% being singletons. Sequencing was performed on blood, either unsorted or a sorted T cell fraction (not recorded which). All receptors come from a female donor with ankylosing spondylitis or in good health (not recorded which).

In this sample, this clonotype turned up many times. V and J are TRBV7-2 and TRBJ2-7; 13 positions match TRBD2. There are 19 residues in the CDR3. Germline lookup yields CDR1 SGHTA and CDR2 FQGNSA. Trimming removed 0 bases from V and 3 bases from J; junction bases left unmatched: 11. The DNA for the CDR3 is TGTGCCAGCAGCTTAGCCCCGACCGGGACTAGCGGGATTCTCTACGAGCAGTACTTC. It translates to CASSLAPTGTSGILYEQYF.

This clonotype was recorded at least ten times. The rearrangement uses TRBV7-6 and TRBJ2-7, with 7 nucleotides matching TRBD1. With V trimmed by 2 bases and J by 3 bases, 7 bases remained unmatched. Germline CDR1 reads SGHVS; CDR2 reads FNYEAQ. The CDR3 length is 15 residues. The DNA of the CDR3 is TGTGCCAGCAGCTTACTCCCAGGGGGAGACTACGAGCAGTACTTC. Amino acid sequence: CASSLLPGGDYEQYF.

This clonotype was picked up many times. The rearrangement uses TRBV15 and TRBJ1-2, with D possibly being TRBD1 (5 bases). The V gene's germline CDR1 is LNHNV and CDR2 YYDKDF (reference sequence). Trimming removed 1 base from V and 4 bases from J, with 19 bases in between. This CDR3 has 17 amino acids. CDR3 sequence: CATSRVGDRAIRYGYTF. The CDR3 bases are TGTGCCACCAGCAGAGTTGGCGACAGAGCCATCCGCTATGGCTACACCTTC.

This clonotype appeared many times. The CDR3: CASSSGAGIYGYTF. The DNA for the CDR3 is TGCGCCAGCTCCTCCGGGGCAGGGATATATGGCTACACCTTC. V gene TRBV5-1 combines with J gene TRBJ1-2; possible D gene TRBD1, 5 bases. V was shortened by 7 bases and J by 5 bases, with 18 bases between the two germline ends. Germline V lookup: CDR1 SGHRS, CDR2 YFSETQ. The CDR3 runs 14 residues.

This clonotype was found a few times. The chain couples TRBV5-1 to TRBJ2-7; 7 nucleotides agree with TRBD1. Germline CDR1 and CDR2: SGHRS and YFSETQ. V lost 3 bases to trimming and J lost 6 bases; unmatched junction nucleotides: 6. This CDR3 is built from 13 residues. In DNA, the CDR3 is TGCGCCAGCAGCTCCGGACAGGTCGGCGAGCAGTACTTC. It specifies CASSSGQVGEQYF.

The chain uses TRBV27 and TRBJ2-7, with TRBD2 matching 8 bases. Germline CDR1 is MNHEY and CDR2 is SMNVEV (reference sequence). This CDR3 region has 16 residues. J gave up 7 bases and V 5 bases, and 16 bases lay outside the gene matches. CDR3 coding DNA: TGTGCCAGCAGTCTCCGCCGCAGCGGGGGCCAAAAGGAGCAGTACTTC. Protein sequence: CASSLRRSGGQKEQYF.

The chain joins TRBV5-1 to TRBJ2-3; 11 nucleotides align to TRBD2. This CDR3 is 16 amino acids long. Trimming cost V 3 bases and J 2 bases; bases outside gene matches: 5. Per germline, CDR1 SGHRS and CDR2 YFSETQ. CDR3 region: CASSSMTSGVTDTQYF. DNA for the CDR3: TGCGCCAGCAGCTCGATGACTAGCGGGGTCACAGATACGCAGTATTTT.

This clonotype was seen many times. This chain links TRBV7-9 with TRBJ2-5; D might be TRBD1 (6 bases). The CDR3 loop spans 13 amino acids. V lost 4 bases and J lost 1, with 7 bases in between. CDR1 and CDR2 (germline): SEHNR, FQNEAQ (reference sequence). The CDR3 region has the DNA TGTGCCAGCAGCTCACAGGGCCAAGAGACCCAGTACTTC. It encodes CASSSQGQETQYF.